These 30 T cell receptor beta chains were sequenced from one sample in a study of T-cell memory formation after mild COVID-19. TCRdb fed the 5' RACE reads into MiXCR, producing one record per CDR3 protein. The sample shows almost 350,000 distinct CDR3 sequences, 20% to 25% of them seen only once. Material: PBMCs or a T cell subset sorted from them (not recorded which). The receptor source for this set is a man younger than 35 who had mild COVID-19 (a few samples of this study predate the infection). Cell type and time point are not known.

The chain couples TRBV7-9 to TRBJ1-1; weak D call: TRBD1 (5 bases). CDR3 length: 14 residues. The germline CDR1 and CDR2 sequences are SEHNR and FQNEAQ (reference sequence). V dropped 5 bases and J dropped 4 bases, with 14 bases sitting between them. The CDR3 region has the DNA TGTGCCAGCAGCGGCACATTGGGGGGCACTGAAGCTTTCTTT. Its protein is CASSGTLGGTEAFF.

Here the CDR3 DNA reads TGCGCCAGCAGCCCCACCGAAAGGACAGGGGATAAGACCTTC. Protein: CASSPTERTGDKTF. The J gene is TRBJ1-2, the V gene TRBV5-1; 9 positions agree with TRBD1. CDR3 length: 14 residues. V lost 4 bases to trimming and J lost 14 bases; unmatched junction nucleotides: 15. The germline gives CDR1 SGHRS, CDR2 YFSETQ.

The table lists this clonotype with a few counts. This rearrangement joins TRBV25-1 to TRBJ1-2; D perhaps matches TRBD1 (6 bases). The length of the CDR3 is 15 residues. Germline lookup yields CDR1 MGHDK and CDR2 SYGVNS. Deletions cut 3 bases from V and 7 bases from J, with 18 bases between. CDR3 residues: CASSDWRDTASGYTF. The CDR3 DNA is TGTGCCAGCAGTGACTGGAGGGACACAGCCAGTGGCTACACCTTC.

This chain uses TRBV15 with TRBJ2-7; TRBD1 matches at 8 bases. Germline V CDR1 and CDR2: LNHNV, YYDKDF (reference sequence). V shed 0 bases and J 3 bases; nucleotides not matched to a gene: 7. CDR3 size: 16 residues. CDR3: CATSRDSGQGFYEQYF. The CDR3, as DNA: TGTGCCACCAGCAGAGATTCAGGACAGGGATTCTACGAGCAGTACTTC.

This clonotype was recorded a few times. The chain couples TRBV6-6 to TRBJ1-5; D remains ambiguous. This CDR3 is 15 amino acids long. Trimming removed 7 bases from V and 2 bases from J, with 15 bases in between. The V gene's germline CDR1 is MNHNY and CDR2 SVGAGI (reference sequence). For the CDR3, the DNA is TGTGCCAGCAACGATTGGGGTACGGGCAATCAGCCCCAGCATTTT. Its translation: CASNDWGTGNQPQHF.

This clonotype was seen repeatedly, ten times or more. The chain carries TRBV12-3 or TRBV12-4 and TRBJ1-2, with 10 bases fitting TRBD1. The length of the CDR3 is 14 residues. V trimming: 6 bases; J trimming: 7 bases; junction bases outside the gene matches: 8. The CDR3: CASRGGQGIGGYTF. CDR3 DNA: TGTGCCAGCAGGGGGGGACAGGGGATTGGTGGCTACACCTTC.

This clonotype has just a few counts. V usage is TRBV7-9 and J usage is TRBJ1-6; D gene ambiguous. CDR3 length equals 12 residues. Germline V gene sequence: CDR1 SEHNR, CDR2 FQNEAQ (reference sequence). The ends were cut back, 5 bases at V and 18 bases at J, with 17 bases in the middle. The CDR3, as DNA: TGTGCCAGCAGCGCGGGCCGGAAGGGTCACCACTTT. It specifies CASSAGRKGHHF. The variable domain in full, with the rest retrieved from reference TRBV7-9 and TRBJ1-6, is DTGVSQNPRHKITKRGQNVTFRCDPISEHNRLYWYRQTLGQGPEFLTYFQNEAQLEKSRLLSDRFSAERPKGSFSTLEIQRTEQGDSAMYLCASSAGRKGHHFGNGTRLTVT.

This chain connects TRBV6-4 to TRBJ2-3, with 7 bases lining up with TRBD1. Per germline, CDR1 MRHNA and CDR2 SNTAGT. Trimming cost V 5 bases and J 5 bases; bases outside gene matches: 13. The CDR3 totals 16 residues. The CDR3 spells CASSQGEINRGDTQYF. DNA of the CDR3: TGTGCCAGCAGTCAGGGGGAGATTAACAGAGGAGATACGCAGTATTTT.

The chain has TRBV3-1 and TRBJ1-6; D not certain. V was clipped by 0 bases and J by 7 bases, with 7 bases between them. The CDR3 sequence is 14 residues long. Germline V gene lookup returns CDR1 LGHDT and CDR2 YNNKEL (reference sequence). CDR3 loop: CASSQDHGNSPLHF. The CDR3 DNA follows: TGTGCCAGCAGCCAAGATCACGGAAATTCACCCCTCCACTTT.

The chain employs TRBV5-5 and TRBJ1-5; D not certain. This CDR3 spans 15 amino acids. Germline values: CDR1 SGHKS, CDR2 YYEKEE (reference sequence). V was trimmed by 0 bases and J by 7 bases, leaving 14 bases between them. CDR3 coding DNA: TGTGCCAGCAGCTTGGCTTCGACACTCGAGCAGCCCCAGCATTTT. The encoded protein is CASSLASTLEQPQHF.

J is TRBJ2-5 and V is TRBV14, with D hard to call. Germline values: CDR1 SGHDN, CDR2 FVKESK. V lost 3 bases, J lost 7 bases, and 12 bases lay in between. The CDR3 has 13 residues. Here the CDR3 reads CASSQELRLTQYF. The DNA for the CDR3 is TGTGCCAGCAGCCAGGAACTGCGTTTGACCCAGTACTTC.

The chain carries TRBV7-2 and TRBJ2-1; no clear D gene. Per the germline V gene, CDR1 is SGHTA and CDR2 is FQGNSA. Trimming cost V 5 bases and J 10 bases, with 15 bases left between them. CDR3 length: 13 residues. The CDR3 loop is CASSPAAGLEQFF. CDR3 DNA: TGTGCCAGCAGCCCTGCCGCAGGCCTCGAGCAGTTCTTC.

This clonotype was seen a handful of times. The V and J genes are TRBV20-1 and TRBJ2-3; D tentatively fits TRBD1 or TRBD2 (5 bases each). The germline V gene has CDR1 DFQATT and CDR2 SNEGSKA (reference sequence). V gave up 2 bases and J gave up 3 bases, with 18 bases separating them. The CDR3 has 16 amino acids. CDR3 residues: CSARSLGTLETDTQYF. The CDR3 DNA reads TGCAGTGCTAGATCCCTCGGGACCCTAGAAACAGATACGCAGTATTTT.

The rearrangement joins TRBV12-3 or TRBV12-4 to TRBJ2-1; 9 nucleotides align to TRBD1. Unmatched junction bases numbered 8, after V lost 5 bases and J lost 0 bases. This CDR3 has 17 residues. In DNA, the CDR3 is TGTGCCAGCAGTGTCCGGGACAGGGATCCCTCCTACAATGAGCAGTTCTTC. It encodes CASSVRDRDPSYNEQFF.

The genes are TRBV21-1 and TRBJ2-7; the D call TRBD2 from the table was never checked on the DNA. TRBV21-1 is flagged as a pseudogene. CDR3 length: 20 residues. CDR3 coding DNA: TGTGCCAGCAGCAAAGGGGACCCGGGACTAGCGGGGGGGAGCTCCTACGAGCAGTACGTC. It is translated as CASSKGDPGLAGGSSYEQYV.

This clonotype was counted at least ten times. CDR3 protein: CASSLSEPLGNYGYTF. In DNA form, the CDR3 reads TGTGCCAGCAGCTTGTCCGAGCCGCTGGGTAACTATGGCTACACCTTC. This chain connects TRBV5-5 to TRBJ1-2; D call uncertain. CDR1 is SGHKS and CDR2 is YYEKEE in the germline V gene (reference sequence). V was pared by 1 base and J by 1 base, with 14 bases between. The CDR3 is made up of 16 amino acids.

The chain couples TRBV29-1 to TRBJ2-3, with 10 positions matching TRBD2. This CDR3 is built from 14 residues. J gave up 2 bases and V 4 bases, and 3 bases lay outside the gene matches. Germline V gives CDR1 SQVTM, CDR2 ANQGSEA. The CDR3 region has the DNA TGCAGCGTTGCTAGCGGGGGCTACACAGATACGCAGTATTTT. Its translation: CSVASGGYTDTQYF.

The chain is built from TRBV7-9 and TRBJ1-1, with TRBD1 matching over 7 bases. The CDR3 extends over 14 amino acids. Germline loops: CDR1 SEHNR, CDR2 FQNEAQ (reference sequence). V lost 5 bases, J lost 3 bases, and 6 bases stayed unmatched. The CDR3 DNA reads TGTGCCAGCAGCACCCGACAGGGCTACACTGAAGCTTTCTTT. Translation: CASSTRQGYTEAFF.

This clonotype has more than one count but fewer than ten. The rearrangement joins TRBV7-3 to TRBJ2-7; D possibly corresponds to TRBD1 (6 bases). The CDR3 has 13 residues. From germline, CDR1 is SGHTA and CDR2 FQGTGA. Trimming shortened V by 5 bases and J by 5 bases, and 13 bases separated the two germline ends. In nucleotides, the CDR3 is TGTGCCAGCAGCCCTCAGGGGAGCGACGAGCAGTACTTC. Protein: CASSPQGSDEQYF.

The rearrangement uses TRBV10-3 and TRBJ2-5; D may be TRBD1 (6 bases). The V gene's germline CDR1 is ENHRY and CDR2 SYGVKD. The CDR3 sequence is 15 residues long. Trimming removed 4 bases from V and 3 bases from J, with 15 bases in between. The CDR3 DNA reads as TGTGCCATCAGTGGCATCGGGTCAGGGGAAGAGACCCAGTACTTC. Translation gives CAISGIGSGEETQYF.

This clonotype was observed a handful of times. The chain links TRBV6-2 or TRBV6-3 to TRBJ1-1; unclear D gene. The V end lost 4 bases, the J end lost 7 bases, and 10 bases lay between the germline ends. Germline-derived CDR1 and CDR2 are MNHEY and SVGEGT. The CDR3 extends over 12 amino acids. The CDR3 DNA is TGTGCCAGCAGTTCAGACGGCCTTGAAGCTTTCTTT. Its protein product is CASSSDGLEAFF.

This clonotype was counted between two and nine times. The V and J genes are TRBV6-1 and TRBJ2-6; D is unclear. Trimming removed 2 bases from V and 4 bases from J, with 6 bases in between. The CDR3 runs 14 residues. In germline, CDR1 is MNHNS, CDR2 SASEGT. Here the CDR3 DNA reads TGTGCCAGCAGTGAATTACGGGGGGCCAACGTCCTGACTTTC. It codes for CASSELRGANVLTF.

Ten or more counts support this clonotype. The chain has TRBV29-1 and TRBJ2-5, with TRBD1 matching 8 bases. There are 13 residues in the CDR3. The junction had 9 bases not matched to a gene; V was cut back by 7 bases and J by 5 bases. Germline V gene sequence: CDR1 SQVTM, CDR2 ANQGSEA. CDR3: CSADYRDRETQYF. CDR3 in DNA: TGCAGCGCCGACTACCGGGACAGGGAGACCCAGTACTTC.

This clonotype was detected ten times or more. The chain carries TRBV6-1 and TRBJ2-7; D is unclear. The CDR3 is 13 amino acids. V lost 2 bases to trimming and J lost 3 bases, with 8 bases between them. Germline CDR1 is MNHNS and CDR2 is SASEGT. The CDR3 is CASSEFDGYEQYV. The CDR3 DNA is TGTGCCAGCAGTGAATTTGACGGCTACGAGCAGTACGTC.

This clonotype occurred many times. This chain links TRBV19 with TRBJ1-2; D gene unclear. Per the germline V gene, CDR1 is LNHDA and CDR2 is SQIVND (reference sequence). The CDR3 is made up of 12 amino acids. V lost 0 bases and J 8 bases, leaving 7 bases between the germline ends. CDR3 in amino acids: CASSIESRGYTF. CDR3 in DNA: TGTGCCAGTAGTATAGAATCACGGGGCTACACCTTC. Complete variable domain (other parts from reference TRBV19 and TRBJ1-2): DGGITQSPKYLFRKEGQNVTLSCEQNLNHDAMYWYRQDPGQGLRLIYYSQIVNDFQKGDIAEGYSVSREKKESFPLTVTSAQKNPTAFYLCASSIESRGYTFGSGTRLTVV.

V gene TRBV30 combines with J gene TRBJ2-7; D is possibly TRBD1 (5 bases). Trimming shortened V by 3 bases and J by 0 bases, and 9 bases separated the two germline ends. The CDR3 totals 13 residues. CDR1 and CDR2 (germline): GTSNPN, SVGIG (reference sequence). Here the CDR3 reads CAWSTGASYEQYF. Written as DNA, the CDR3 is TGTGCCTGGAGCACAGGTGCCTCCTACGAGCAGTACTTC.

V is TRBV9 and J is TRBJ2-2; weak D call: TRBD1 (5 bases). The V gene's germline CDR1 is SGDLS and CDR2 YYNGEE. The CDR3 length is 16 residues. V gave up 0 bases and J gave up 6 bases, with 15 bases separating them. The CDR3 DNA follows: TGTGCCAGCAGCGTAGTTGGTACAGGTGGGGCCGGGGAGCTGTTTTTT. The encoded protein is CASSVVGTGGAGELFF.

This clonotype was counted only a few times. This chain links TRBV3-1 with TRBJ2-2; D unclear. The V end was cut by 4 bases, the J end by 7 bases, with 10 bases between. The germline V gene has CDR1 LGHDT and CDR2 YNNKEL (reference sequence). The CDR3 sequence is 13 residues long. CDR3 loop: CASSPSVGGELFF. The CDR3 DNA reads TGTGCCAGCAGCCCCTCCGTGGGCGGGGAGCTGTTTTTT.

Only a few counts were recorded for this clonotype. The chain uses TRBV2 and TRBJ2-7; D might be TRBD2 (5 bases). V was pared by 3 bases and J by 0 bases, with 9 bases between. Germline values: CDR1 SNHLY, CDR2 FYNNEI. The CDR3 sequence is 14 residues long. The CDR3 here is CASSDGVRSYEQYV. CDR3 DNA: TGTGCCAGCAGTGACGGGGTTCGCTCCTACGAGCAGTACGTC.

The table lists this clonotype with a few counts. The V call is TRBV5-1, the J call TRBJ2-2; maybe TRBD1 (5 bases). The V gene lost 0 bases and the J gene lost 6 bases, with 9 bases spanning the gap. Germline-derived CDR1 and CDR2 are SGHRS and YFSETQ. The CDR3 has 14 residues. This CDR3 reads CASSLEGVPGELFF. As DNA, the CDR3 is TGCGCCAGCAGCTTGGAAGGGGTCCCCGGGGAGCTGTTTTTT. Supplemented by reference TRBV5-1 and TRBJ2-2, the full variable domain reads KAGVTQTPRYLIKTRGQQVTLSCSPISGHRSVSWYQQTPGQGLQFLFEYFSETQRNKGNFPGRFSGRQFSNSRSEMNVSTLELGDSALYLCASSLEGVPGELFFGEGSRLTVL.